The sequence of this TCR beta chain was determined in a study of T cells expressing NK-cell markers. As for the study in general: Cells sorted as CD3+CD56+NKG2C+, CD3+CD56+NKG2C- and CD3+CD56-NKG2C+ T cells supplied the TCR beta repertoires. The study sequenced eight donors, seven HCMV-seropositive and one seronegative. Study-wide results and limits: Dominant NKG2C+ clonotypes accounted for about 1.0-8% of CD8+ T cells in six donors.

This clonotype shows up as medium-sized by frequency. What it recognizes is unknown. The CDR3 runs 15 residues. Germline values: CDR1 LNHNV, CDR2 YYDKDF (reference sequence). Using the 5' RACE reads, TCRdb records one entry per CDR3 protein without DNA. The data include about 150,000 distinct CDR3 sequences; the top ten clones carry 37%. The sample was blood T cells: a sorted CD56 or NKG2C T cell subset, CD4+ or CD8+ T cells, or bulk PBMC T cells (not recorded which). This clonotype was obtained from a woman in her forties or fifties in good health. V gene TRBV15 combines with J gene TRBJ2-1; TCRdb reports TRBD2, a call that lacks DNA to check it against. The CDR3 sequence: CATSPTGTRGGEQFF.